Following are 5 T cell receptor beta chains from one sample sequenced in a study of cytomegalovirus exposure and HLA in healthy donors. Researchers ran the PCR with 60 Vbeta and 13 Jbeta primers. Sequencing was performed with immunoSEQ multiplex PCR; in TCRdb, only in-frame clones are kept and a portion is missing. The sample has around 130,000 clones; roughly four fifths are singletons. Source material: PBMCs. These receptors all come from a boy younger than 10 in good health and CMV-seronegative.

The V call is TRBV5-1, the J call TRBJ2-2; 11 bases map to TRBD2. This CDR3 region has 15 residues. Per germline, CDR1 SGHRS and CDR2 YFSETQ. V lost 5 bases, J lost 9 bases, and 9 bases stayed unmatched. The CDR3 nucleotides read TGCGCCAGCAGGTTTACTAGCGGGAGTCTAAGGGAGCTGTTTTTT. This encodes CASRFTSGSLRELFF.

CDR3 residues: CASSEGRSSYNEQFF. CDR3 nucleotides: TGTGCCAGCAGTGAAGGTAGAAGCTCCTACAATGAGCAGTTCTTC. The gene calls are TRBV6-1 and TRBJ2-1; D is unclear. The CDR3 is 15 amino acids. Germline V gene data show CDR1 as MNHNS and CDR2 as SASEGT. The V end lost 1 base, the J end lost 0 bases, and 7 bases lay between the germline ends.

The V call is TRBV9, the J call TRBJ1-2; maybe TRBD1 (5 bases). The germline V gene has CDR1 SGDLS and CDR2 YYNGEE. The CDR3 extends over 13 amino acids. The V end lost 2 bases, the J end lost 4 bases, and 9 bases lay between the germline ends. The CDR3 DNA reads TGTGCCAGCAGCGTGTCGGGGGGCTATGGCTACACCTTC. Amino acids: CASSVSGGYGYTF.

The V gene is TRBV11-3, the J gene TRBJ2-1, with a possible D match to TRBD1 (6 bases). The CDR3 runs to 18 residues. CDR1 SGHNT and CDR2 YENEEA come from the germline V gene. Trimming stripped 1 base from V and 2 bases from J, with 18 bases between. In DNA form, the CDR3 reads TGTGCCAGCAGCTTAGGAGGGGGTGGGATCCATACCTACAATGAGCAGTTCTTC. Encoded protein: CASSLGGGGIHTYNEQFF.

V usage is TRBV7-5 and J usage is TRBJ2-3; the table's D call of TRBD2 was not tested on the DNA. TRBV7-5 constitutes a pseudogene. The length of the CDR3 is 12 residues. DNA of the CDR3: TGTGCCAGCAGCCGCCCTAGCGGAACGCAGTATTTT. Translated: CASSRPSGTQYF.